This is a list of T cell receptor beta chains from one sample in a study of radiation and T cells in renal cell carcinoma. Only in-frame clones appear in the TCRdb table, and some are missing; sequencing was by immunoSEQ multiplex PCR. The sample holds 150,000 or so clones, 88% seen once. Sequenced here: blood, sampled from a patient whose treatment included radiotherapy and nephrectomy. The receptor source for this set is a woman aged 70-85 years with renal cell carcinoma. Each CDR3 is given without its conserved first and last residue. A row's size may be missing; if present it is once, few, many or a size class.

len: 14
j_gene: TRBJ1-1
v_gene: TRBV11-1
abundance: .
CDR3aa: ASSLVSVAMNTEAF

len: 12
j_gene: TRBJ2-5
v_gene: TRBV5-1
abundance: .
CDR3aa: ASSLMLNQETQY

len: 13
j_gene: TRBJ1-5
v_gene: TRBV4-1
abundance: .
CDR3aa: ASSQEGASNQPQH

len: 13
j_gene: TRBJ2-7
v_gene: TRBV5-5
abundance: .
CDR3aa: ASSVTTGQAYEQY

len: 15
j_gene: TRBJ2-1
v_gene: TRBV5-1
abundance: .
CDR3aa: ASSKGLAGASYNEQF

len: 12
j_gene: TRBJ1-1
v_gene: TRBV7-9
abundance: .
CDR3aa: ASSPEGWNTEAF

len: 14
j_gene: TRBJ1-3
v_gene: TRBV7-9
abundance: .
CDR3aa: ASSLYLQGSGNTIY

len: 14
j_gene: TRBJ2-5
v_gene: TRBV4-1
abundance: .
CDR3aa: ASSQDGGGTQETQY

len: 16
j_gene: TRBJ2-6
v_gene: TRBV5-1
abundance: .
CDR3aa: ASGIGASGGRGANVLT

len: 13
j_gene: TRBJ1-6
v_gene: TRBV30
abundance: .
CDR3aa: AWSSSGGAGPPLH

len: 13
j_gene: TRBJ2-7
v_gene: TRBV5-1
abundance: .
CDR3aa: ASSLAPGSSYEQY

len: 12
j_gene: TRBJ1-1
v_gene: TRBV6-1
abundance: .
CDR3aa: ASSVGREGTEAF

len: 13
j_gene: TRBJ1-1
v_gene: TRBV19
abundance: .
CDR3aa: ASSASGGLNTEAF

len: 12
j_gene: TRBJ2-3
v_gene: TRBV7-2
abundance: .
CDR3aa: ASRLAGSTDTQY

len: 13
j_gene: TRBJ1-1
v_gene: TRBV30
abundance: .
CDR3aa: AWSSLPGMNTEAF

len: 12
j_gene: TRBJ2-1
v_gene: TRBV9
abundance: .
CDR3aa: ASSKGDSYNEQF

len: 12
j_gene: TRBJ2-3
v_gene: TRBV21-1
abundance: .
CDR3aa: ASSKEASTDTQY

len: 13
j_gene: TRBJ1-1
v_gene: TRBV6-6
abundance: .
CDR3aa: ASSYGRGPNTEAF

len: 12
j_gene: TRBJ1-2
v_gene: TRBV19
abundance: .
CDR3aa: ASSTDIGLRIYT

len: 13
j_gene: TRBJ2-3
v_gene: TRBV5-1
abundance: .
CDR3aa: ASSLASTSTDTQY

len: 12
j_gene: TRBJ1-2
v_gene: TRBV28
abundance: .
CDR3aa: ASSRGRLNYGYT

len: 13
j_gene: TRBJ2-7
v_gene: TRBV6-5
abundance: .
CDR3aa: ASADGGISSYEQY

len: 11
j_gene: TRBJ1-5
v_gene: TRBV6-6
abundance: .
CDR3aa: ASSDPGNQPQH

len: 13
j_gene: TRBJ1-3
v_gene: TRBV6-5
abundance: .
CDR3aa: ASSYSWGAGNTIY

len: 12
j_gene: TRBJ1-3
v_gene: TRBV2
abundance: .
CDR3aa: ASRADRAGNTIY

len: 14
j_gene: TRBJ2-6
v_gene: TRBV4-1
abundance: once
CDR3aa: ASSPISASGANVLT

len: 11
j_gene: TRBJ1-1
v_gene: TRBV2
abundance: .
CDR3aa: ASAAELNTEAF

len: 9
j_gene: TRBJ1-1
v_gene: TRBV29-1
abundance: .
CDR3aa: SVQRGTEAF

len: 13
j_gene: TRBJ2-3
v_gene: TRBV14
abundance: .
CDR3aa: ASSPLDRATDTQY

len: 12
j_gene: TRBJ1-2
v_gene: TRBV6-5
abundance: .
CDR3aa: ASTLAGTGDGYT

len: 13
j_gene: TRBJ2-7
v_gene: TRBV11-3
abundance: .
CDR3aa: ASSLGGTSMYEQY

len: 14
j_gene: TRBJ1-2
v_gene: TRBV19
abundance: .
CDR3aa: ASSMGRGSANYGYT

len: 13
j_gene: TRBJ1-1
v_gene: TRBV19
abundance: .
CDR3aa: ASSIWVSGDSDAF

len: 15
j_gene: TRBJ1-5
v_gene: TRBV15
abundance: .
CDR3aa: ATTERLGSGGNQPQH

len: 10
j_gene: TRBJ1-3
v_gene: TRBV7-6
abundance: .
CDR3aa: ASSLLGNTIY

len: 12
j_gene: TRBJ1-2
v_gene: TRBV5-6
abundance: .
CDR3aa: ASSSTRRHYGYT

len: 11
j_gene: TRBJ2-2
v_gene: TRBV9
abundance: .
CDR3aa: ASSDSGRGELF

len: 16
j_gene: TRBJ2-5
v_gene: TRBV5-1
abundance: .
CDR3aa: ASSLGLASLSYQETQY

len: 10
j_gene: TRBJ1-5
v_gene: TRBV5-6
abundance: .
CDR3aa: ASSFLGQPQH

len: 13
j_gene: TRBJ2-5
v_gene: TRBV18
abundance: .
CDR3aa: ASSPPGIGLETQY

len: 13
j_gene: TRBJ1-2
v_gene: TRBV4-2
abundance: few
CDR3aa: ASSHSGQGAIGYT

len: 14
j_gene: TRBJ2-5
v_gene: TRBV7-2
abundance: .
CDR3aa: ASSLIPPGGGETQY

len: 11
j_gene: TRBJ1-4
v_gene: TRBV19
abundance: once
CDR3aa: ASRGALNEKLF

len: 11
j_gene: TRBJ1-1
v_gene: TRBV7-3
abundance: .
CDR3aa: ASSLQGSTEAF

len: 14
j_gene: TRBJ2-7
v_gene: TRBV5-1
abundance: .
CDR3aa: ASSSSWTSGVDEQY

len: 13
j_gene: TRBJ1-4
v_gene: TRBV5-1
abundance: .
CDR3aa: ASRGAGATNEKLF

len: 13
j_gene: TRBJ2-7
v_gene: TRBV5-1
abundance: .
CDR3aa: ASSLHGQGAYEQY

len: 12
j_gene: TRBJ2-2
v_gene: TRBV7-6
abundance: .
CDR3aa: ASSLGSNTGELF

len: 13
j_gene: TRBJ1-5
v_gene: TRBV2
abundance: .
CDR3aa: ASREGVIGNQPQH

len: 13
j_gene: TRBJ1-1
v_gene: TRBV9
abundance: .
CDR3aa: ASSPRGQGGPEAF

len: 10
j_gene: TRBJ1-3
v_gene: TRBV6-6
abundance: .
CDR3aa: VTKSDGNTIY

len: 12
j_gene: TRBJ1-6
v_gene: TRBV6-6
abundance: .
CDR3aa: ASSPGRDNSPLH

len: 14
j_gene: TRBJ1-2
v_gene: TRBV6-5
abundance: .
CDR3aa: ASSLWKTGTTYGYT